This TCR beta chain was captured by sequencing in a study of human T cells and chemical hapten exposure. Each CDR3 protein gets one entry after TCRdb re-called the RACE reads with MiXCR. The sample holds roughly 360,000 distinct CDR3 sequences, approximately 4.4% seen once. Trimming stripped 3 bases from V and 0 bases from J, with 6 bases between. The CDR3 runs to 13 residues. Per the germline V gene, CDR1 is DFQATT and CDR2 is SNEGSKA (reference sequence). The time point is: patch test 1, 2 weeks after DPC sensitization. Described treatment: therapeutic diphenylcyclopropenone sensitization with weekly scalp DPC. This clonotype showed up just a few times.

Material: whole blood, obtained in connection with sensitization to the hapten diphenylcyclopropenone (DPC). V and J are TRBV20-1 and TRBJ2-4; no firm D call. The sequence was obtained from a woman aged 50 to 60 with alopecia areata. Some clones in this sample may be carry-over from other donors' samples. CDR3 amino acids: CSARALAKNIQYF. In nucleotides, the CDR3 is TGCAGTGCTAGGGCATTAGCCAAAAACATTCAGTACTTC.